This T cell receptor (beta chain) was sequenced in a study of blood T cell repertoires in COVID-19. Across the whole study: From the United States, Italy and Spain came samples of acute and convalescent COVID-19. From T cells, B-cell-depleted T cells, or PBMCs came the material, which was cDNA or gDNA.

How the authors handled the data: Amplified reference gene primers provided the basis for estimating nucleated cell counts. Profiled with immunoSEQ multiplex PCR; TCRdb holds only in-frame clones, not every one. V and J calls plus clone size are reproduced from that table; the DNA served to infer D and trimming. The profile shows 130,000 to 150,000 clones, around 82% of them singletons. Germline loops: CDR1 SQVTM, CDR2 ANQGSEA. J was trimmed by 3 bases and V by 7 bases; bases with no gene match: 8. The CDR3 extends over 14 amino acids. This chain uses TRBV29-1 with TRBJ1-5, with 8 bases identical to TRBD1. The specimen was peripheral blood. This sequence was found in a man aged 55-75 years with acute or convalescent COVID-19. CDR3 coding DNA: TGCAGCGCCACGGGACAGGACCCCAATCAGCCCCAGCATTTT. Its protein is CSATGQDPNQPQHF.